This T cell receptor (beta chain) came from a study of T cells after yellow fever vaccination. Study context: Preparing low-cell-number fractions relied on SMART-Seq v4 Ultra Low Input.

The germline CDR1 and CDR2 sequences are MNHNS and SASEGT. The CDR3 extends over 14 amino acids. With 6 bases clipped from V and 5 bases from J, the junction kept 8 bases outside the gene matches. One entry per CDR3 protein, called by TCRdb with MiXCR from the 5' RACE reads. The sample consists of about 260,000 distinct CDR3 sequences, approximately 12% of them appearing once. Specimen: CD4+ T cells sorted from PBMCs, collected 45 days after the yellow fever booster vaccination. The clonotype comes from a man aged 30-40 years who received the YFV17D yellow fever vaccine. This rearrangement joins TRBV6-1 to TRBJ2-5; 8 bases are shared with TRBD1. The CDR3 is CASSTTGGWETQYF. Here the CDR3 DNA reads TGTGCCAGCAGCACTACAGGGGGTTGGGAGACCCAGTACTTC.